There are a few counts of the clone carrying this TCR beta chain. Its antigen is as yet unknown. The data were taken from a study of radiotherapy plus CTLA-4 blockade in lung cancer. General study findings and limits: Blood-borne expansion of tumor-derived TCR clones followed radiotherapy plus ipilimumab.

Produced via immunoSEQ multiplex PCR; TCRdb's table is partial and in-frame only. The sample shows approximately 89,000 clones, more than 60% of them seen only once. CDR1 and CDR2 (germline): SGHTA, FQGTGA. Trimming pared 5 bases from V and 8 bases from J, leaving 13 bases between. The CDR3 is 13 amino acids. Focal radiation plus CTLA-4 blockade with ipilimumab was given to patients with chemo-refractory metastatic non-small-cell lung cancer. The input for sequencing was peripheral blood, taken from a patient treated with radiotherapy plus ipilimumab. The genes are TRBV7-3 and TRBJ2-1, with a possible D match to TRBD1 (6 bases). The receptor comes from a human donor with non-small cell lung cancer who had a partial response to radiotherapy plus ipilimumab. Some clones in this sample may be carry-over from other donors' samples. The CDR3 is CASSPQGGHEQFF. As DNA, the CDR3 is TGTGCCAGCAGCCCCCAAGGGGGACATGAGCAGTTCTTC.